These 25 T cell receptor beta chains came from one sample sequenced in a study of blood T cell repertoires in COVID-19. Generated by immunoSEQ multiplex PCR, the TCRdb table keeps only in-frame clones and is missing some. The sample shows about 170,000 clones, about 93% of them seen only once. Sequencing was performed on peripheral blood. The receptors originated from a woman aged 45-59 years with acute or convalescent COVID-19.

The V and J genes are TRBV4-3 and TRBJ1-2; 7 bases align to TRBD1. The CDR3 has 15 amino acids. After removal of 6 bases from V and 3 bases from J, the junction contained 10 bases not matched to a gene. Germline CDR1 LGHNA, CDR2 YSLEER. In nucleotides, the CDR3 is TGCGCCAGCAGTCGGGACAGCCTAGGGTACTATGGCTACACCTTC. It specifies CASSRDSLGYYGYTF.

The CDR3 loop is CASSLVGTASTDTQYF. In nucleotides, the CDR3 is TGCGCCAGCAGCTTGGTGGGGACAGCCAGCACAGATACGCAGTATTTT. The chain joins TRBV5-1 to TRBJ2-3, with 7 positions matching TRBD1. Losses at the gene ends were 0 bases for V and 0 bases for J; bases not matched to a gene: 4. Germline-derived CDR1 and CDR2 are SGHRS and YFSETQ. CDR3 length equals 16 residues.

This clone came up once. This rearrangement joins TRBV4-1 to TRBJ2-3; D possibly corresponds to TRBD1 (5 bases). The germline CDR1 and CDR2 sequences are MGHRA and YSYEKL. This CDR3 comprises 12 residues. V was clipped by 4 bases and J by 5 bases, with 7 bases between them. For the CDR3, the DNA is TGCGCCAGCAGCCCCCAGGGAGATACGCAGTATTTT. Its translation is CASSPQGDTQYF.

The chain has TRBV5-4 and TRBJ1-1; 8 nucleotides agree with TRBD1. The germline V gene encodes CDR1 SGHNT and CDR2 YYREEE (reference sequence). This CDR3 is 13 amino acids long. V lost 9 bases and J lost 4; bases outside the gene matches: 8. This CDR3 reads CATNQGAGTEAFF. The CDR3 DNA reads as TGTGCCACCAATCAGGGGGCGGGCACTGAAGCTTTCTTT.

The table lists this clone with a count of one. The chain joins TRBV2 to TRBJ1-2; D might be TRBD1 (5 bases). The ends were cut back, 1 base at V and 6 bases at J, with 15 bases in the middle. Germline CDR1 is SNHLY and CDR2 is FYNNEI. This CDR3 has 15 amino acids. The CDR3 protein is CASSEDFSGDHGYTF. CDR3 nucleotides: TGTGCCAGCAGTGAAGATTTTTCGGGGGATCATGGCTACACCTTC. Full variable domain (outside the CDR3, taken from reference TRBV2 and TRBJ1-2): EPEVTQTPSHQVTQMGQEVILRCVPISNHLYFYWYRQILGQKVEFLVSFYNNEISEKSEIFDDQFSVERPDGSNFTLKIRSTKLEDSAMYFCASSEDFSGDHGYTFGSGTRLTVV.

This chain links TRBV28 with TRBJ2-1; 10 nucleotides align to TRBD1. Germline CDR1 is MDHEN and CDR2 is SYDVKM. This CDR3 is 16 amino acids long. V was clipped by 2 bases and J by 2 bases; unmatched bases: 3. DNA of the CDR3: TGTGCCAGCAGTTTAGGACAGGGGGGAACCTACAATGAGCAGTTCTTC. This codes for CASSLGQGGTYNEQFF. Full variable domain (rest looked up from reference TRBV28 and TRBJ2-1): DVKVTQSSRYLVKRTGEKVFLECVQDMDHENMFWYRQDPGLGLRLIYFSYDVKMKEKGDIPEGYSVSREKKERFSLILESASTNQTSMYLCASSLGQGGTYNEQFFGPGTRLTVL.

The V gene is TRBV28, the J gene TRBJ1-1, with a tentative D call TRBD1 (6 bases). The CDR3 length is 14 residues. The V end lost 2 bases, the J end lost 3 bases, and 10 bases lay between the germline ends. Per germline, CDR1 MDHEN and CDR2 SYDVKM. The CDR3 here is CASSLPRGYTEAFF. For the CDR3, the DNA is TGTGCCAGCAGTTTACCCAGGGGTTACACTGAAGCTTTCTTT.

The genes are TRBV11-2 and TRBJ2-7, with 8 bases matching TRBD1. J gave up 4 bases and V 3 bases, and 5 bases lay outside the gene matches. The V gene's germline CDR1 is SGHAT and CDR2 FQNNGV. The CDR3 loop spans 14 amino acids. This chain's CDR3 is CASSFGQGGYEQYF. DNA for the CDR3: TGTGCCAGCAGCTTCGGACAGGGTGGATACGAGCAGTACTTC.

This clone was recorded only once. The chain uses TRBV10-1 and TRBJ1-1; possible D gene TRBD1, 5 bases. This CDR3 has 15 residues. V dropped 3 bases and J dropped 4 bases, with 15 bases sitting between them. Germline V gene lookup returns CDR1 WNHNN and CDR2 SYGVQD (reference sequence). CDR3 in amino acids: CASSDGRVGSTEAFF. The CDR3 DNA follows: TGCGCCAGCAGTGATGGCAGGGTTGGTAGCACTGAAGCTTTCTTT.

This rearrangement joins TRBV4-3 to TRBJ2-7; possibly TRBD2 for D (6 bases). Trimming removed 5 bases from V and 3 bases from J, with 11 bases in between. The CDR3 has 13 residues. The germline V gene encodes CDR1 LGHNA and CDR2 YSLEER. CDR3 in amino acids: CASSAGPGYEQYF. The CDR3 DNA is TGCGCCAGCAGCGCGGGGCCCGGCTACGAGCAGTACTTC.

The rearrangement uses TRBV15 and TRBJ2-5, with D possibly TRBD2 on 5 matching bases. The length of the CDR3 is 16 residues. V was trimmed by 8 bases and J by 4 bases, leaving 23 bases between them. In germline, CDR1 is LNHNV, CDR2 YYDKDF (reference sequence). This CDR3 reads CATCQTDSAKLETQYF. Here the CDR3 DNA reads TGTGCCACCTGTCAGACGGACTCGGCGAAGTTAGAGACCCAGTACTTC.

This chain joins TRBV3-1 (or the pseudogene TRBV3-2) and TRBJ1-1, with 9 bases lining up with TRBD1. The V and J ends lost 4 bases and 12 bases, in that order; junction bases with no gene match: 9. In germline, CDR1 is LGHDT, CDR2 YNNKEL (reference sequence). The CDR3 is made up of 13 amino acids. CDR3 loop: CASSPGTGKRSFF. The CDR3 bases are TGTGCCAGCAGCCCTGGGACAGGGAAGAGATCTTTCTTT.

Comment on this clone: Other nucleotide sequences in the sample specify the same CDR3. This chain links TRBV5-4 with TRBJ1-2, with D possibly matching TRBD1 (5 bases). Between the trimmed V and J ends, which lost 1 base and 8 bases, there was a span of 12 bases. Germline V gene data show CDR1 as SGHNT and CDR2 as YYREEE (reference sequence). CDR3 length: 13 amino acids. In DNA form, the CDR3 reads TGTGCCAGCAGCTTGCGTCAGGGTGGAGGCTACACCTTC. Translating it yields CASSLRQGGGYTF.

The chain links TRBV19 to TRBJ2-2; a weak D match, TRBD1 (5 bases). CDR3 length: 14 residues. Trimming removed 8 bases at V and 5 bases at J, with 15 bases between. From germline, CDR1 is LNHDA and CDR2 SQIVND (reference sequence). CDR3 region: CASRSRAGTGELFF. The CDR3 DNA reads as TGTGCCAGTCGCTCTAGGGCAGGGACCGGGGAGCTGTTTTTT.

This chain uses TRBV5-6 with TRBJ1-2, with 11 bases lining up with TRBD1. V gave up 2 bases and J gave up 5 bases; unmatched junction bases: 5. Per the germline V gene, CDR1 is SGHDT and CDR2 is YYEEEE. CDR3 length: 15 residues. CDR3 in amino acids: CASSFWDRGIYGYTF. Here the CDR3 DNA reads TGTGCCAGCAGCTTTTGGGACAGGGGGATTTATGGCTACACCTTC.

The V and J genes are TRBV7-9 and TRBJ2-7, with 10 nucleotides matching TRBD1. The CDR3 covers 17 residues. Per germline, CDR1 SEHNR and CDR2 FQNEAQ (reference sequence). After removal of 0 bases from V and 0 bases from J, the junction contained 5 bases not matched to a gene. CDR3 sequence (DNA): TGTGCCAGCAGCTTAGCGCCGGGGACAGGGGCCTCCTACGAGCAGTACTTC. Its translation: CASSLAPGTGASYEQYF. The variable domain in full, with the rest retrieved from reference TRBV7-9 and TRBJ2-7, is DTGVSQNPRHKITKRGQNVTFRCDPISEHNRLYWYRQTLGQGPEFLTYFQNEAQLEKSRLLSDRFSAERPKGSFSTLEIQRTEQGDSAMYLCASSLAPGTGASYEQYFGPGTRLTVT.

V usage is TRBV2 and J usage is TRBJ1-2; 9 positions agree with TRBD1. Germline loops: CDR1 SNHLY, CDR2 FYNNEI. The V gene end was trimmed by 6 bases and the J gene end by 8 bases; junction bases not matched to a gene: 7. CDR3 length: 13 residues. CDR3 sequence: CASRVQGARGYTF. Written as DNA, the CDR3 is TGTGCCAGCAGGGTACAGGGGGCGCGGGGCTACACCTTC.

The gene calls are TRBV5-5 and TRBJ2-3; TRBD1 matches 8 bases. CDR3 size: 17 residues. Germline trimming cut 3 bases from V and 3 bases from J; bases unmatched to any gene: 12. Germline lookup yields CDR1 SGHKS and CDR2 YYEKEE (reference sequence). The CDR3 sequence: CASSSPRGRRFTDTQYF. DNA for the CDR3: TGTGCCAGCAGCTCTCCCAGGGGGCGGAGGTTTACAGATACGCAGTATTTT.

The chain employs TRBV6-5 and TRBJ1-2; no firm D call. Trimming cost V 2 bases and J 2 bases, with 9 bases left between them. The CDR3 totals 14 residues. Germline V gives CDR1 MNHEY, CDR2 SVGAGI. This CDR3 reads CASSYTDSNYGYTF. The CDR3 nucleotides read TGTGCCAGCAGTTACACGGACTCAAACTATGGCTACACCTTC.

The CDR3 DNA reads as TGTGCCATCAGTGAGCTGGAAGGGGGCACCGGGGAGCTGTTTTTT. Protein sequence: CAISELEGGTGELFF. This chain joins TRBV10-3 and TRBJ2-2, with D perhaps matching TRBD1 (6 bases). Germline V gene lookup returns CDR1 ENHRY and CDR2 SYGVKD. CDR3 length: 15 amino acids. V was trimmed by 2 bases and J by 4 bases, leaving 11 bases between them.

V and J are TRBV9 and TRBJ2-2, with TRBD1 identical over 8 bases. There are 17 residues in the CDR3. Germline trimming cut 0 bases from V and 6 bases from J; bases unmatched to any gene: 10. Germline CDR1 is SGDLS and CDR2 is YYNGEE. CDR3 in amino acids: CASSVEGYRGSPGELFF. The DNA for the CDR3 is TGTGCCAGCAGCGTAGAAGGGTACAGGGGGAGTCCCGGGGAGCTGTTTTTT.

The CDR3 here is CASSNRQAGNTIYF. CDR3 DNA: TGTGCCAGCAGCAACAGACAGGCTGGAAACACCATATATTTT. V and J are TRBV9 and TRBJ1-3, with D maybe TRBD1 (6 bases). The germline V and J ends were trimmed by 4 bases and 2 bases, with 10 bases remaining between them. CDR1 SGDLS and CDR2 YYNGEE come from the germline V gene. CDR3 length equals 14 residues.

The V gene is TRBV30, the J gene TRBJ1-4; D unresolved. The CDR3 extends over 14 amino acids. From germline, CDR1 is GTSNPN and CDR2 SVGIG (reference sequence). V was clipped by 3 bases and J by 8 bases, with 16 bases between them. The CDR3 DNA reads TGTGCCTGGAGACAGAACGAAATGAACGAAAAACTGTTTTTT. Protein product: CAWRQNEMNEKLFF. Variable domain in full (rest from reference TRBV30 and TRBJ1-4): SQTIHQWPATLVQPVGSPLSLECTVEGTSNPNLYWYRQAAGRGLQLLFYSVGIGQISSEVPQNLSASRPQDRQFILSSKKLLLSDSGFYLCAWRQNEMNEKLFFGSGTQLSVL.

Concerning this clone: Additional DNA sequences in this sample encode the identical CDR3. V usage is TRBV5-4 and J usage is TRBJ1-2, with TRBD1 matching over 8 bases. J gave up 2 bases and V 4 bases, and 1 base lay outside the gene matches. Germline CDR1 is SGHNT and CDR2 is YYREEE (reference sequence). CDR3 length: 13 amino acids. The CDR3: CASSRDRNYGYTF. In DNA form, the CDR3 reads TGTGCCAGCAGCCGGGACAGGAACTATGGCTACACCTTC.

This sequence joins TRBV7-2 and TRBJ1-2; 7 bases fit TRBD1. This CDR3 is built from 13 residues. CDR1 is SGHTA and CDR2 is FQGNSA in the germline V gene. Germline trimming cut 1 base from V and 8 bases from J; bases unmatched to any gene: 4. The CDR3 DNA is TGTGCCAGCAGCTTAGGACAGGGCAGGGGCTACACCTTC. Translation: CASSLGQGRGYTF.